The clone carrying this TCR beta chain has just a few counts. The CDR3 totals 16 residues. Germline V CDR1 and CDR2: SGHKS, YYEKEE (reference sequence). Trimming took 3 bases from V and 2 from J, leaving 12 bases between them. At least 3 on the Clinical Activity Score was recorded for ophthalmopathy patients, who also had NOSPECS grade at least 4 and duration under 3 months. The sample is drawn from a study of T cells in Graves' hyperthyroidism and ophthalmopathy. About the study: Initial diagnosis, before any treatment, was when peripheral blood was collected.

The investigators amplified TCR beta CDR3 regions from RNA transcripts. HTBI primers were used for first-round RT-PCR of the TCR CDR3. MiXCR, run by TCRdb on the multiplex PCR reads, gives a single entry per CDR3 protein. The sample includes hundreds of thousands of distinct CDR3 sequences, roughly 18% of them seen just once. Sequencing input: blood. The sequence was collected from a woman aged 18-29 years with Graves' ophthalmopathy. The chain recombines TRBV5-5 with TRBJ2-6; D gene ambiguous. CDR3 bases: TGTGCCAGCAGCTCCGAAAGTAGGACTGGGGCCAACGTCCTGACTTTC. Residues: CASSSESRTGANVLTF.